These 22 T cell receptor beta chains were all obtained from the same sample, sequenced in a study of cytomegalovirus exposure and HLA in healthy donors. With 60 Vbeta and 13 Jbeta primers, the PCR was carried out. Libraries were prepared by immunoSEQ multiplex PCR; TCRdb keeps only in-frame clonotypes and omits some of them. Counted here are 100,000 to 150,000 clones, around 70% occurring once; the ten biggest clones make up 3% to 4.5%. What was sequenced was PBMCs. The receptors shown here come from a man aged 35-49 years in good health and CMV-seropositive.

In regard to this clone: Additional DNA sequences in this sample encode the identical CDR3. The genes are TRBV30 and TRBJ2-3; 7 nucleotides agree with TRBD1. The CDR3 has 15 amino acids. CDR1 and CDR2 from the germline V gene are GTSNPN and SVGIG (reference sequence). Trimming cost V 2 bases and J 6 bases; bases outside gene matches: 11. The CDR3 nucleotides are TGTGCCTGGAGTCCAACAGGGGCAACGGGGGATACGCAGTATTTT. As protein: CAWSPTGATGDTQYF.

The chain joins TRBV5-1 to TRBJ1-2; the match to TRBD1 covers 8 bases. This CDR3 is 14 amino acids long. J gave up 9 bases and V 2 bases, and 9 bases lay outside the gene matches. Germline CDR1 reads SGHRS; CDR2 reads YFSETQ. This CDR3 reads CASSLESGGRSYTF. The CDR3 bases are TGCGCCAGCAGCTTAGAATCAGGGGGCCGTAGCTACACCTTC.

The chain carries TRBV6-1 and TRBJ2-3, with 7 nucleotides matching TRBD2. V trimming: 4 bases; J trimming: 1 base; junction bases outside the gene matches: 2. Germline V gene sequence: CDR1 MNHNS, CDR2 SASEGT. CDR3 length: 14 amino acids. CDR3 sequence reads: CASSGLAGTDTQYF. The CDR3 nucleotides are TGTGCCAGCAGTGGGCTAGCGGGCACAGATACGCAGTATTTT.

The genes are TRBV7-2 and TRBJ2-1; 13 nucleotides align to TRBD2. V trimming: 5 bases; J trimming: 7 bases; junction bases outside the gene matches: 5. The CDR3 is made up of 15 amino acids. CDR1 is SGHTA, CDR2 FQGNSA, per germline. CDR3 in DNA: TGTGCCAGCAGCCCACTAGCGGGAGGGCCTAATGAGCAGTTCTTC. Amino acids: CASSPLAGGPNEQFF.

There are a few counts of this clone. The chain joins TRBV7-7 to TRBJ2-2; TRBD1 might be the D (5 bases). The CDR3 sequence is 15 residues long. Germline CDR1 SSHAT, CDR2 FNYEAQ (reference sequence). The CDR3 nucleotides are TGTGCTAGCCGTCCCGCGCAGGGGAACACCGGGGAGCTGTTTTTT. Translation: CASRPAQGNTGELFF.

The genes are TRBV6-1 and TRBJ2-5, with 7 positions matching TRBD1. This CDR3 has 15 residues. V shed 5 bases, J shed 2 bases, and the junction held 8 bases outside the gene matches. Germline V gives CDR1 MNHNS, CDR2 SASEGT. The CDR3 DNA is TGTGCCAGCAGTTTATCCGGGACAGAACAAGAGACCCAGTACTTC. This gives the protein CASSLSGTEQETQYF.

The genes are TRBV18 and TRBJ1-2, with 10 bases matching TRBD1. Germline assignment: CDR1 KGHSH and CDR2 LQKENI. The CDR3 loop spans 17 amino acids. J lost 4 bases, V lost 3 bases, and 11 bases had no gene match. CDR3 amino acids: CASSPPTGGSWFYGYTF. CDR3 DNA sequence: TGTGCCAGCTCACCCCCGACAGGGGGCAGTTGGTTCTATGGCTACACCTTC.

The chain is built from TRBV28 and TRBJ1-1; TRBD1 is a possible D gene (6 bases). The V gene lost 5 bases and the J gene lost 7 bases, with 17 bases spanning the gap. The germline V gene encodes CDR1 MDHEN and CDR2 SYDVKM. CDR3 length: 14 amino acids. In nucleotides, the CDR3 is TGTGCCAGCAGTGTCGCCGGGACACGGATTGAAGCTTTCTTT. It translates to CASSVAGTRIEAFF.

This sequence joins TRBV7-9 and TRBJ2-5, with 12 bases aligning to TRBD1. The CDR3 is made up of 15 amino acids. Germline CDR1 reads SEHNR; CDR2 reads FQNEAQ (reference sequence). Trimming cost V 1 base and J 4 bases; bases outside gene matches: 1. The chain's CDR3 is CASSLEGQGAETQYF. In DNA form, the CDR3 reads TGTGCCAGCAGCTTAGAGGGACAGGGGGCAGAGACCCAGTACTTC.

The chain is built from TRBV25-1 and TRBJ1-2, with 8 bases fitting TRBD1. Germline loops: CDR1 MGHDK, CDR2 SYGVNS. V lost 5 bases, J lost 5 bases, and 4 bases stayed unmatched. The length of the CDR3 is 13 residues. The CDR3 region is CASSPRQGYGYTF. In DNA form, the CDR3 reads TGTGCCAGCAGTCCCCGACAGGGGTATGGCTACACCTTC.

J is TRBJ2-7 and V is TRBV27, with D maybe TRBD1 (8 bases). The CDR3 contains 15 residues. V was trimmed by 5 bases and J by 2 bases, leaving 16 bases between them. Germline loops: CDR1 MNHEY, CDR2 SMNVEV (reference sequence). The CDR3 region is CASSPGQGGPYEQYF. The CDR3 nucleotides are TGTGCCAGCAGTCCCGGACAGGGAGGGCCCTACGAGCAGTACTTC.

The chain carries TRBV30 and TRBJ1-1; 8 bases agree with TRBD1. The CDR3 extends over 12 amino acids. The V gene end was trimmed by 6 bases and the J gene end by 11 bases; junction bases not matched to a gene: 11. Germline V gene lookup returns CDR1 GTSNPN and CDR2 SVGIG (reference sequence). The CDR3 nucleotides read TGTGCCTGTAAAGGGACAGGTTGGGTGGCTTTCTTT. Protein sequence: CACKGTGWVAFF.

The CDR3, as DNA: TGTGCCAGTAGCCGGGACAACACCTACGAGCAGTACTTC. It is translated as CASSRDNTYEQYF. The chain links TRBV19 to TRBJ2-7; D is possibly TRBD1 (6 bases). Germline V gives CDR1 LNHDA, CDR2 SQIVND (reference sequence). Trimming cost V 6 bases and J 2 bases, with 11 bases left between them. This CDR3 comprises 13 residues. Filled out from reference TRBV19 and TRBJ2-7, the complete variable domain reads DGGITQSPKYLFRKEGQNVTLSCEQNLNHDAMYWYRQDPGQGLRLIYYSQIVNDFQKGDIAEGYSVSREKKESFPLTVTSAQKNPTAFYLCASSRDNTYEQYFGPGTRLTVT.

The CDR3 loop reads CASSLEAGGVAPQHF. CDR3 nucleotides: TGTGCCAGCAGCTTAGAGGCTGGGGGGGTCGCGCCCCAGCATTTT. The V gene is TRBV7-2, the J gene TRBJ1-5; tentative D call: TRBD1 (5 bases). Germline V gene data show CDR1 as SGHTA and CDR2 as FQGNSA. This CDR3 is 15 amino acids long. V was shortened by 1 base and J by 9 bases, with 16 bases between the two germline ends.

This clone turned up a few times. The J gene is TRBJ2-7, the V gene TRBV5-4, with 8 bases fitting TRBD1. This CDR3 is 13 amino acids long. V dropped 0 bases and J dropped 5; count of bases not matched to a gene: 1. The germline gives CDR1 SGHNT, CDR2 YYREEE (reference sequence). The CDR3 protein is CASSLGQGNEQYF. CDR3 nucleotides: TGTGCCAGCAGCTTGGGACAGGGGAACGAGCAGTACTTC.

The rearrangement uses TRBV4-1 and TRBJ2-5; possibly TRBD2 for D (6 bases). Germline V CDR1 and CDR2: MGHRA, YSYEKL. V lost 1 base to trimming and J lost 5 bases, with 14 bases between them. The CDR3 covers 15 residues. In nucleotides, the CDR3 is TGCGCCAGCAGCCAAGGCGGGGCAGGTGGGGAGACCCAGTACTTC. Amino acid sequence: CASSQGGAGGETQYF.

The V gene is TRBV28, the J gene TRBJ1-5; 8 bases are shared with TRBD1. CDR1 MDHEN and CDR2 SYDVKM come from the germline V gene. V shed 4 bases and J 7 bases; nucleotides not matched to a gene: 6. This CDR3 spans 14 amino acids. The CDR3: CASSSGQGDQPQHF. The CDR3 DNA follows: TGTGCCAGCAGTTCCGGACAGGGTGACCAGCCCCAGCATTTT.

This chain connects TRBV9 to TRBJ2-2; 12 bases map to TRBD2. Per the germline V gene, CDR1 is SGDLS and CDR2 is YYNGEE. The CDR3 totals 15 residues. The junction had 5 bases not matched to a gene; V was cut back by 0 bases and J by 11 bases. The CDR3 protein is CASSVGTSGDAELFF. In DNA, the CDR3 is TGTGCCAGCAGCGTAGGGACTAGCGGGGACGCCGAGCTGTTTTTT.

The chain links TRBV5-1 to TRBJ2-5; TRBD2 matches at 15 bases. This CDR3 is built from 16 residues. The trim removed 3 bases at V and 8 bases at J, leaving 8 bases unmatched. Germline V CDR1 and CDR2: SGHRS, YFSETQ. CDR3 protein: CASSSGTSGGTETQYF. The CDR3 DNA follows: TGCGCCAGCAGCTCGGGGACTAGCGGGGGGACAGAAACCCAGTACTTC. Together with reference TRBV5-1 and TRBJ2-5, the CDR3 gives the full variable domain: KAGVTQTPRYLIKTRGQQVTLSCSPISGHRSVSWYQQTPGQGLQFLFEYFSETQRNKGNFPGRFSGRQFSNSRSEMNVSTLELGDSALYLCASSSGTSGGTETQYFGPGTRLLVL.

Here the CDR3 reads CAIRKVDTSSYEQYF. For the CDR3, the DNA is TGTGCCATCCGGAAGGTAGACACGAGCTCCTACGAGCAGTACTTC. The V and J genes are TRBV10-3 and TRBJ2-7; D uncertain. The CDR3 covers 15 residues. Germline V gene sequence: CDR1 ENHRY, CDR2 SYGVKD. Between the trimmed V and J ends, which lost 8 bases and 0 bases, there was a span of 17 bases.

The CDR3 DNA follows: TGTGCCAGCAGCTTACCCTCGACTAGCGGAGTCCGGGAGCAGTTCTTC. Its protein product is CASSLPSTSGVREQFF. J is TRBJ2-1 and V is TRBV7-8; the match to TRBD2 covers 9 bases. V shed 2 bases, J shed 10 bases, and the junction held 12 bases outside the gene matches. Germline V gives CDR1 SGHVS, CDR2 FQNEAQ. There are 16 residues in the CDR3. Supplemented by reference TRBV7-8 and TRBJ2-1, the full variable domain reads GAGVSQSPRYKVAKRGQDVALRCDPISGHVSLFWYQQALGQGPEFLTYFQNEAQLDKSGLPSDRFFAERPEGSVSTLKIQRTQQEDSAVYLCASSLPSTSGVREQFFGPGTRLTVL.

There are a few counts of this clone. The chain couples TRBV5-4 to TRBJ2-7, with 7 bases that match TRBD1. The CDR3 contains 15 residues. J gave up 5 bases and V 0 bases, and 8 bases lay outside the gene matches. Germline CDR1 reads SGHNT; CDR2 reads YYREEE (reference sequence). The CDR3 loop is CASSLGQGGWNEQYF. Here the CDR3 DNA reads TGTGCCAGCAGCTTGGGACAGGGCGGTTGGAACGAGCAGTACTTC.